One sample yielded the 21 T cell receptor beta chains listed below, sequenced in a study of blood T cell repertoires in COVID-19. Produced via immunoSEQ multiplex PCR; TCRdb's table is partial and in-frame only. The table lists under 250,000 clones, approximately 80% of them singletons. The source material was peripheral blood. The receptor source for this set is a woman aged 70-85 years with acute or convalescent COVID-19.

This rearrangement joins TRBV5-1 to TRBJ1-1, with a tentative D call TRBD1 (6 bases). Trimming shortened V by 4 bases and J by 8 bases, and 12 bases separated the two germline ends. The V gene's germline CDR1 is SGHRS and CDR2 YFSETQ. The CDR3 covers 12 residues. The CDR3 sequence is CASSIIQGEAFF. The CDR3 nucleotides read TGCGCCAGCAGCATCATACAGGGCGAAGCTTTCTTT.

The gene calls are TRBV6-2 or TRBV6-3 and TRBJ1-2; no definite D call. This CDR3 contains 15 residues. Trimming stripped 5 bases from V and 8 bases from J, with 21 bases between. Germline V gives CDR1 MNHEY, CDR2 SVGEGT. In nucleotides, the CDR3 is TGTGCCAGCAGTCCACGGGGTACAGTCGGTTTGGGCTACACCTTC. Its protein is CASSPRGTVGLGYTF.

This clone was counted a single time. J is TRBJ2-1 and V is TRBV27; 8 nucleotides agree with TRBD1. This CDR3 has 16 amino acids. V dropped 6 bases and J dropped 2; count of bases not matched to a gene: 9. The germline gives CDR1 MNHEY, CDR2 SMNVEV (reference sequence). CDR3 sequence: CASSRLQGAAYNEQFF. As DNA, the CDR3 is TGTGCCAGCAGCCGCCTTCAGGGGGCTGCCTACAATGAGCAGTTCTTC.

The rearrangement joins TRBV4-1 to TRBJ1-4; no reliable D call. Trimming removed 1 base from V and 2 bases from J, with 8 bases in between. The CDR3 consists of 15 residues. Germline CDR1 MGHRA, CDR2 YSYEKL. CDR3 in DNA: TGCGCCAGCAGCCAAGCGCGGATGACTAATGAAAAACTGTTTTTT. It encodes CASSQARMTNEKLFF.

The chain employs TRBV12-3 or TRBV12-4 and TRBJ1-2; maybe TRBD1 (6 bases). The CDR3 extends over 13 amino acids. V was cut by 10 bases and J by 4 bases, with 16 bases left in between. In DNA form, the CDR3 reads TGTGCCACCGAGCCGGGGACAAGCTATGGCTACACCTTC. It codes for CATEPGTSYGYTF.

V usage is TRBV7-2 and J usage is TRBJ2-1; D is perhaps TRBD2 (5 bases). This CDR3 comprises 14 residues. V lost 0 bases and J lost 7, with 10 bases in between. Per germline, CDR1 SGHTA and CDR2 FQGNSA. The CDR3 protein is CASSLASRGNEQFF. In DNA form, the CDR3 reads TGTGCCAGCAGCTTAGCTAGTCGAGGGAATGAGCAGTTCTTC.

The DNA of the CDR3 is TGCAGTGCTAGTAGCGGGACAGGGGGCCCAGATACGCAGTATTTT. This codes for CSASSGTGGPDTQYF. The chain combines TRBV20-1 with TRBJ2-3; the match to TRBD1 covers 12 bases. V lost 3 bases to trimming and J lost 4 bases; unmatched junction nucleotides: 5. The CDR3 contains 15 residues. The germline V gene encodes CDR1 DFQATT and CDR2 SNEGSKA (reference sequence).

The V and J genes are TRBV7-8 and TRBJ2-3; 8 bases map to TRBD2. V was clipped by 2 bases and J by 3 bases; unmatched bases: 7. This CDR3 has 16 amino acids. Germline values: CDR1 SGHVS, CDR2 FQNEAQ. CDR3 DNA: TGTGCCAGCAGCTTAAGTCCAGCGGGGGTAACAGATACGCAGTATTTT. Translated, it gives CASSLSPAGVTDTQYF.

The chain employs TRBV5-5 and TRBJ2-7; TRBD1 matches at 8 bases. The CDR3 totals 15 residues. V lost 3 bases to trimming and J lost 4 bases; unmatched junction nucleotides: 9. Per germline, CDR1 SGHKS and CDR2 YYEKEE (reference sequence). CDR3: CASSYGQGGYYEQYF. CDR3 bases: TGTGCCAGCAGCTACGGACAGGGAGGATATTACGAGCAGTACTTC.

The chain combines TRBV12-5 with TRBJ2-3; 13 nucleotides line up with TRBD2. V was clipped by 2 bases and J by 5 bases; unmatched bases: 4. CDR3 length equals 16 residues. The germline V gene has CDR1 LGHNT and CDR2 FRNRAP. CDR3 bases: TGTGCTAGTGGTTTGACTAGCGGGGGGGCTGGAGATACGCAGTATTTT. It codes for CASGLTSGGAGDTQYF.

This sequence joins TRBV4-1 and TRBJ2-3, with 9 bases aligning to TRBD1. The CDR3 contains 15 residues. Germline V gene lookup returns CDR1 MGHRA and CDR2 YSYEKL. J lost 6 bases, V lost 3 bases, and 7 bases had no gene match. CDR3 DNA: TGCGCCAGCAGCCAGCCGGGACAGGGAGGGGATACGCAGTATTTT. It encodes CASSQPGQGGDTQYF.

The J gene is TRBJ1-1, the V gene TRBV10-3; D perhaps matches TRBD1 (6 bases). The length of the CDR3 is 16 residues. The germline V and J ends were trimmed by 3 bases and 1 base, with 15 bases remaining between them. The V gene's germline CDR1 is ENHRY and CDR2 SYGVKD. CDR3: CAISEIYGTKNTEAFF. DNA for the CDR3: TGTGCCATCAGTGAAATATACGGGACAAAGAACACTGAAGCTTTCTTT.

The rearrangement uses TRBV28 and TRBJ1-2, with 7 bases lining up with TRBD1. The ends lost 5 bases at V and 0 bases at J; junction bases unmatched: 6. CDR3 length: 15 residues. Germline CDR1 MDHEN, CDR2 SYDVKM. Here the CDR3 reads CASSLLTGSNYGYTF. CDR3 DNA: TGTGCCAGCAGTCTTCTGACAGGGTCTAACTATGGCTACACCTTC.

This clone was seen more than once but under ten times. CDR3 coding DNA: TGTGCCAGCAGCTTCGCTAGCGGGAAGAGCACAGATACGCAGTATTTT. Translating gives CASSFASGKSTDTQYF. The chain is built from TRBV11-2 and TRBJ2-3; TRBD2 matches 9 bases. With V trimmed by 3 bases and J by 0 bases, 4 bases remained unmatched. Germline V gene sequence: CDR1 SGHAT, CDR2 FQNNGV. This CDR3 has 16 amino acids.

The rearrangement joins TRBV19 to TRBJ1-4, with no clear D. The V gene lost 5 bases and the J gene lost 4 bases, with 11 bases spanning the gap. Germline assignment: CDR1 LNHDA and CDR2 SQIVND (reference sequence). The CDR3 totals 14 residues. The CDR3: CASSFGLSNEKLFF. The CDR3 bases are TGTGCCAGTAGTTTCGGACTGAGTAATGAAAAACTGTTTTTT.

The DNA for the CDR3 is TGTGCCACCAGTGCCGGCTCCTACGAGCAGTACTTC. The encoded protein is CATSAGSYEQYF. V is TRBV24-1 and J is TRBJ2-7; no reliable D call. V was trimmed by 5 bases and J by 0 bases, leaving 4 bases between them. This CDR3 is built from 12 residues. From germline, CDR1 is KGHDR and CDR2 SFDVKD.

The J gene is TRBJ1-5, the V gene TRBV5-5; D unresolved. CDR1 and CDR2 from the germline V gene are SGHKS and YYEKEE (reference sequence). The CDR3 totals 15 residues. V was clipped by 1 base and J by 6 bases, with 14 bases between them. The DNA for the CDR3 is TGTGCCAGCAGCTTGATGGGGAGTCCGGGTCAGCCCCAGCATTTT. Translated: CASSLMGSPGQPQHF.

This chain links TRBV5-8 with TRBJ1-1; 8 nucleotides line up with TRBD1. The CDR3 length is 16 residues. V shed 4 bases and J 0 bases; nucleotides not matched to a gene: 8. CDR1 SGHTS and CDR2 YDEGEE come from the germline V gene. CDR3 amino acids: CASSRSPGQVNTEAFF. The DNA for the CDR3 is TGTGCCAGCAGCAGAAGCCCGGGACAGGTGAACACTGAAGCTTTCTTT.

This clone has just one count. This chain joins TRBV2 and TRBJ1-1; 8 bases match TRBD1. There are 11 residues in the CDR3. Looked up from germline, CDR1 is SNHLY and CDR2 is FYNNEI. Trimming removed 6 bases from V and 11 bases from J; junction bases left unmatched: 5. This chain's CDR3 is CASSQGAGAFF. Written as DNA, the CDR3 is TGTGCCAGCAGCCAGGGGGCTGGGGCTTTCTTT. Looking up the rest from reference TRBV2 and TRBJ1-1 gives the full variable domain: EPEVTQTPSHQVTQMGQEVILRCVPISNHLYFYWYRQILGQKVEFLVSFYNNEISEKSEIFDDQFSVERPDGSNFTLKIRSTKLEDSAMYFCASSQGAGAFFGQGTRLTVV.

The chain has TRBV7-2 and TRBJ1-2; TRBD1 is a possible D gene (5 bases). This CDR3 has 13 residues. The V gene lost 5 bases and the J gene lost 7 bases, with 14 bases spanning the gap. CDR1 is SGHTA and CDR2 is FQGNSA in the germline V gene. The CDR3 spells CASSLHLGGGYTF. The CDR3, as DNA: TGTGCCAGCAGCCTCCACCTCGGGGGTGGCTACACCTTC.

As DNA, the CDR3 is TGTGCCAGCAGCTACGGGACAGGGATTGCAGGGGAGCTGTTTTTT. Amino acid sequence: CASSYGTGIAGELFF. The V call is TRBV7-9, the J call TRBJ2-2, with 9 bases fitting TRBD1. The trim removed 4 bases at V and 8 bases at J, leaving 8 bases unmatched. The germline V gene has CDR1 SEHNR and CDR2 FQNEAQ (reference sequence). The CDR3 has 15 residues.